The next 15 T cell receptor beta chains were all read from a single sample in a study of control samples from healthy donors and cancer patients (dated by TCRdb to about 2020). The library was produced with the immunoSEQ multiplex PCR assay. The table comes from immuneACCESS by way of TCRdb, which keeps in-frame sequences with V and J called. Part of the clones is missing from these tables; in studies checked, under half for an unresolved V gene and the rest for unknown reasons. Counted in this sample were around 140,000 clones; around 94% of them appeared once. The ten biggest clones cover roughly 13% of the sample. Input material: blood. All receptors derive from a man aged 40-49 years in good health.

This chain connects TRBV2 to TRBJ1-2, with D uncertain. In germline, CDR1 is SNHLY, CDR2 FYNNEI. CDR3 size: 10 residues. The V end lost 6 bases, the J end lost 6 bases, and 5 bases lay between the germline ends. DNA for the CDR3: TGTGCCAGCAGATATGATGGCTACACCTTC. Protein product: CASRYDGYTF.

The chain uses TRBV6-1 and TRBJ2-1, with TRBD1 identical over 8 bases. The V gene's germline CDR1 is MNHNS and CDR2 SASEGT. V gave up 2 bases and J gave up 5 bases; unmatched junction bases: 8. The CDR3 has 16 amino acids. The CDR3 loop reads CASSERWDRINNEQFF. As DNA, the CDR3 is TGTGCCAGCAGTGAAAGATGGGACAGGATAAACAATGAGCAGTTCTTC.

The chain has TRBV28 and TRBJ1-1; D might be TRBD1 (5 bases). Germline CDR1 reads MDHEN; CDR2 reads SYDVKM. Deletions cut 5 bases from V and 6 bases from J, with 16 bases between. The CDR3 extends over 14 amino acids. In nucleotides, the CDR3 is TGTGCCAGCAGTCTGACAGCGGTAACGCCTGAAGCTTTCTTT. Translating gives CASSLTAVTPEAFF.

Of note for this clone: The junction and the germline gene differ at one end; a read error may be behind it. The rearrangement links TRBV6-1 to TRBJ2-1, with TRBD2 matching over 9 bases. There are 14 residues in the CDR3. Germline-derived CDR1 and CDR2 are MNHNS and SASEGT. The CDR3 region has the DNA TGTGCCAGCAGTGAAGCGGGGCGGGAGGGCCTCGTGCTCTTC. The encoded protein is CASSEAGREGLVLF.

The genes are TRBV28 and TRBJ2-1; tentative D call: TRBD2 (5 bases). The CDR3 contains 16 residues. CDR1 MDHEN and CDR2 SYDVKM come from the germline V gene. V shed 2 bases and J shed 5 bases, with 16 bases lying between them. Written as DNA, the CDR3 is TGTGCCAGCAGTTTAGGACTCCTAGGAATGGACAATGAGCAGTTCTTC. Translating gives CASSLGLLGMDNEQFF.

V gene TRBV2 combines with J gene TRBJ1-1; D possibly corresponds to TRBD1 (5 bases). Germline CDR1 is SNHLY and CDR2 is FYNNEI. This CDR3 contains 13 residues. V dropped 4 bases and J dropped 4 bases, with 10 bases sitting between them. DNA for the CDR3: TGTGCCAGCAGTGTTGAAGGGGTCACTGAAGCTTTCTTT. As protein: CASSVEGVTEAFF.

The chain has TRBV7-2 and TRBJ1-5, with 7 bases identical to TRBD1. Germline loops: CDR1 SGHTA, CDR2 FQGNSA. This CDR3 comprises 15 residues. The V and J ends lost 2 bases and 4 bases, in that order; junction bases with no gene match: 5. In nucleotides, the CDR3 is TGTGCCAGCAGCTTATGGGACAGTGAGAATCAGCCCCAGCATTTT. Amino acids: CASSLWDSENQPQHF. The variable domain in full, completed from reference TRBV7-2 and TRBJ1-5, reads GAGVSQSPSNKVTEKGKDVELRCDPISGHTALYWYRQSLGQGLEFLIYFQGNSAPDKSGLPSDRFSAERTGGSVSTLTIQRTQQEDSAVYLCASSLWDSENQPQHFGDGTRLSIL.

The V call is TRBV7-9, the J call TRBJ2-2, with D tentatively TRBD2 (7 bases). The CDR3 has 17 amino acids. Trimming removed 0 bases at V and 2 bases at J, with 13 bases between. Germline values: CDR1 SEHNR, CDR2 FQNEAQ (reference sequence). Written as DNA, the CDR3 is TGTGCCAGCAGCTTAGCGCGACGGGGGGCAAACACCGGGGAGCTGTTTTTT. Translated: CASSLARRGANTGELFF.

V gene TRBV9 combines with J gene TRBJ2-7; no definite D call. CDR1 and CDR2 from the germline V gene are SGDLS and YYNGEE. The CDR3 runs 13 residues. Trimming took 3 bases from V and 5 from J, leaving 12 bases between them. The CDR3 nucleotides read TGTGCCAGCAGCGGGCCCACTCGGGACGAGCAGTACTTC. Its translation is CASSGPTRDEQYF.

V and J are TRBV4-3 and TRBJ2-1; no reliable D call. The CDR3 totals 15 residues. Germline assignment: CDR1 LGHNA and CDR2 YSLEER. With 0 bases removed from V and 7 bases from J, the gap between germline ends came to 13 bases. CDR3 coding DNA: TGCGCCAGCAGCCAAGATGACCTCCGCGGTAATGAGCAGTTCTTC. Protein product: CASSQDDLRGNEQFF.

A single count supports this clone. The V gene is TRBV18, the J gene TRBJ2-1, with TRBD1 identical over 8 bases. The ends lost 8 bases at V and 1 base at J; junction bases unmatched: 7. The CDR3 contains 15 residues. CDR1 is KGHSH and CDR2 is LQKENI in the germline V gene. CDR3 sequence: CASRTNRGSYNEQFF. CDR3 in DNA: TGTGCCAGCCGAACTAACAGGGGGTCCTACAATGAGCAGTTCTTC.

Concerning this clone: The identical CDR3 is also encoded by other nucleotide sequences in the sample. V gene TRBV5-5 combines with J gene TRBJ2-1, with 13 bases identical to TRBD2. Germline V CDR1 and CDR2: SGHKS, YYEKEE (reference sequence). The CDR3 runs to 16 residues. Losses at the gene ends were 0 bases for V and 7 bases for J; bases not matched to a gene: 4. The CDR3 region has the DNA TGTGCCAGCAGCTTGGGTCGGACTAGCGGGAGTAATGAGCAGTTCTTC. This codes for CASSLGRTSGSNEQFF.

This chain links TRBV5-1 with TRBJ1-2; TRBD1 matches at 10 bases. The CDR3 extends over 15 amino acids. Germline CDR1 is SGHRS and CDR2 is YFSETQ. J lost 5 bases, V lost 7 bases, and 11 bases had no gene match. The DNA of the CDR3 is TGCGCCAGCTTTTTTTACGACAGGGGGCTTTATGGCTACACCTTC. Protein: CASFFYDRGLYGYTF.

This chain connects TRBV19 to TRBJ2-3; D is uncertain. The CDR3 extends over 13 amino acids. The V end lost 10 bases, the J end lost 2 bases, and 13 bases lay between the germline ends. Germline CDR1 reads LNHDA; CDR2 reads SQIVND (reference sequence). The CDR3 is CATCKAFTDTQYF. As DNA, the CDR3 is TGTGCCACCTGCAAGGCTTTCACAGATACGCAGTATTTT.

This chain uses TRBV19 with TRBJ1-5, with D possibly being TRBD1 (5 bases). With 6 bases removed from V and 6 bases from J, the gap between germline ends came to 21 bases. This CDR3 has 16 amino acids. Germline V gene lookup returns CDR1 LNHDA and CDR2 SQIVND (reference sequence). In nucleotides, the CDR3 is TGTGCCAGTAGCATCCCGGGACCCCCGGGCGGTCAGCCCCAGCATTTT. Its protein product is CASSIPGPPGGQPQHF.